This TCR beta chain was found in a study of blood T cell repertoires in COVID-19. Study in general: Cohort 3 recovered donors had two negative PCRs, clearance, or symptom resolution. From T cells, B-cell-depleted T cells, or PBMCs came the material, which was cDNA or gDNA.

CDR1 is KGHSH and CDR2 is LQKENI in the germline V gene. The V gene lost 6 bases and the J gene lost 2 bases, with 9 bases spanning the gap. This CDR3 is built from 13 residues. Individuals aged about 18 to 89 years were recruited from fewer than 25 US areas. Clones were read by immunoSEQ multiplex PCR, and TCRdb kept only the in-frame ones, dropping some. The sample contains around 190,000 clones, more than 85% of which appear only once. V is TRBV18 and J is TRBJ2-3, with a tentative D call TRBD2 (6 bases). Material: PBMCs or T cells enriched from blood (not recorded which). The TCR was taken from a woman between 40 and 55 years old in a cohort exposed to, infected with or recovered from COVID-19 (not recorded which). The CDR3 spells CASSPDYTDTQYF. The CDR3 DNA sequence: TGTGCCAGCTCGCCGGACTACACAGATACGCAGTATTTT. The whole variable domain, filled in from reference TRBV18 and TRBJ2-3, reads NAGVMQNPRHLVRRRGQEARLRCSPMKGHSHVYWYRQLPEEGLKFMVYLQKENIIDESGMPKERFSAEFPKEGPSILRIQQVVRGDSAAYFCASSPDYTDTQYFGPGTRLTVL.